Listed below are T cell receptor beta chains from one sample, sequenced in a study of T cells after yellow fever vaccination. One entry per CDR3 protein results from TCRdb running MiXCR on the 5' RACE reads. The data show around 610,000 distinct CDR3 sequences, around an eighth seen once. The material sequenced was PBMCs, taken on the day of the yellow fever booster vaccination. Source of these receptors: a young man who received the YFV17D yellow fever vaccine. The CDR3 runs from the conserved cysteine through the conserved F or W. The order of the fields is D gene, clone size, J gene, V gene, CDR3 DNA, CDR3 protein. The D gene is left open where the match is weak. For some rows the clone size is stated as once, few or many, or as a class when expanded; others skip it.

D gene: TRBD1
clone size: few
J gene: TRBJ2-7
V gene: TRBV28
CDR3 DNA: TGTGCCAGCAGCTGGGGACAGGGGAGAGAGCAGTACTTC
CDR3 protein: CASSWGQGREQYF

D gene: TRBD2
clone size: .
J gene: TRBJ2-7
V gene: TRBV6-2/TRBV6-3
CDR3 DNA: TGTGCCAGCAGCCCCGGGACTAGTTATTACGAGCAGTACTTC
CDR3 protein: CASSPGTSYYEQYF

D gene: TRBD2
clone size: few
J gene: TRBJ2-1
V gene: TRBV9
CDR3 DNA: TGTGCCAGCAGCGGGGGGACTATTGTGGCTGAGCAGTTCTTC
CDR3 protein: CASSGGTIVAEQFF

D gene: TRBD1
clone size: few
J gene: TRBJ2-3
V gene: TRBV24-1
CDR3 DNA: TGTGCCACTTCAGGGGGCGGTGAAGATACGCAGTATTTT
CDR3 protein: CATSGGGEDTQYF

D gene: .
clone size: .
J gene: TRBJ1-5
V gene: TRBV30
CDR3 DNA: TGTGCCTGGAGTTACAGGTCCTCGGTGCCCCAGCATTTT
CDR3 protein: CAWSYRSSVPQHF

D gene: .
clone size: few
J gene: TRBJ2-5
V gene: TRBV20-1
CDR3 DNA: TGCAGTGCCAGGGACTCACTCCCCGGGACCCAGTACTTC
CDR3 protein: CSARDSLPGTQYF

D gene: .
clone size: .
J gene: TRBJ1-1
V gene: TRBV18
CDR3 DNA: TGTGCCAGCTCAGCTAGGACAGTAAACACTGAAGCTTTCTTT
CDR3 protein: CASSARTVNTEAFF

D gene: .
clone size: few
J gene: TRBJ2-1
V gene: TRBV5-1
CDR3 DNA: TGCGCCAGCGAAATGGATCCTTCTAATGAGCAGTTCTTC
CDR3 protein: CASEMDPSNEQFF

D gene: .
clone size: few
J gene: TRBJ2-1
V gene: TRBV9
CDR3 DNA: TGTGCCAGCAGCGTAGGAACGATGGGGACGGCTGCGTACAATGAGCAGTTCTTC
CDR3 protein: CASSVGTMGTAAYNEQFF

D gene: TRBD2
clone size: .
J gene: TRBJ2-3
V gene: TRBV10-1
CDR3 DNA: TGCGCCAGCAGTGAGTCGAATGGCGGGAGCCCCCGGTCAGATACGCAGTATTTT
CDR3 protein: CASSESNGGSPRSDTQYF

D gene: TRBD2
clone size: few
J gene: TRBJ2-3
V gene: TRBV7-2
CDR3 DNA: TGTGCCAGCAGCTGGGCGGCTAGCGGGAGCTACACAGATACGCAGTATTTT
CDR3 protein: CASSWAASGSYTDTQYF

D gene: .
clone size: .
J gene: TRBJ1-5
V gene: TRBV12-3/TRBV12-4
CDR3 DNA: TGTGCCAGCAGTTCCGACATTTATAATCAGCCCCAGCATTTT
CDR3 protein: CASSSDIYNQPQHF

D gene: TRBD2
clone size: many
J gene: TRBJ2-1
V gene: TRBV4-1
CDR3 DNA: TGCGCCAGCAGCCCTTCGGGACTAGCGGGAGTGGTTGAGCAGTTCTTC
CDR3 protein: CASSPSGLAGVVEQFF

D gene: .
clone size: .
J gene: TRBJ1-5
V gene: TRBV18
CDR3 DNA: TGTGCCAGCTCACCGGGACCTCAACGGAATCAGCCCCAGCATTTT
CDR3 protein: CASSPGPQRNQPQHF

D gene: TRBD2
clone size: .
J gene: TRBJ2-1
V gene: TRBV9
CDR3 DNA: TGTGCCAGCAGCGTAGACCTAGCGGGAGTATACGAGCAGTTCTTC
CDR3 protein: CASSVDLAGVYEQFF

D gene: .
clone size: few
J gene: TRBJ2-3
V gene: TRBV12-3/TRBV12-4
CDR3 DNA: TGTGCCAGCAGTCATCCGAACACAGATACGCAGTATTTT
CDR3 protein: CASSHPNTDTQYF

D gene: TRBD2
clone size: few
J gene: TRBJ2-5
V gene: TRBV15
CDR3 DNA: TGTGCCACCAGCACTCTAGCGGGAGGGCTATGGGAGACCCAGTACTTC
CDR3 protein: CATSTLAGGLWETQYF

D gene: .
clone size: few
J gene: TRBJ2-1
V gene: TRBV9
CDR3 DNA: TGTGCCAGCAGCGGAATGTACTCCTACAATGAGCAGTTCTTC
CDR3 protein: CASSGMYSYNEQFF

D gene: .
clone size: .
J gene: TRBJ2-5
V gene: TRBV5-1
CDR3 DNA: TGCGCCAGCAGCTTGGGTGAGGCCCAGTACTTC
CDR3 protein: CASSLGEAQYF

D gene: .
clone size: .
J gene: TRBJ2-2
V gene: TRBV29-1
CDR3 DNA: TGCAGCGTGGGACGATTCACCGGGGAGCTGTTTTTT
CDR3 protein: CSVGRFTGELFF

D gene: TRBD2
clone size: .
J gene: TRBJ2-1
V gene: TRBV7-9
CDR3 DNA: TGTGCCAGCAGCCGAAGCGGGAGGGTCAATGAGCAGTTCTTC
CDR3 protein: CASSRSGRVNEQFF

D gene: .
clone size: few
J gene: TRBJ1-1
V gene: TRBV18
CDR3 DNA: TGTGCCAGCTCGTCCACGAATGGGAACACTGAAGCTTTCTTT
CDR3 protein: CASSSTNGNTEAFF

D gene: .
clone size: many
J gene: TRBJ2-1
V gene: TRBV12-3/TRBV12-4
CDR3 DNA: TGTGCCAGCAGCACTTATGGGGGTGAGCAGTTCTTC
CDR3 protein: CASSTYGGEQFF

D gene: .
clone size: few
J gene: TRBJ2-1
V gene: TRBV25-1
CDR3 DNA: TGTGCCAGTCAAAGATCCGGGAGAACCTACAATGAGCAGTTCTTC
CDR3 protein: CASQRSGRTYNEQFF

D gene: .
clone size: few
J gene: TRBJ2-7
V gene: TRBV20-1
CDR3 DNA: TGCAGTGCTAGAGTCGCAGAGTCCGTGGCCTTCTACGAGCAGTACTTC
CDR3 protein: CSARVAESVAFYEQYF

D gene: .
clone size: .
J gene: TRBJ2-7
V gene: TRBV5-5
CDR3 DNA: TGTGCCAGCTTCCTTCATGGCTACGAGCAGTACTTC
CDR3 protein: CASFLHGYEQYF

D gene: TRBD2
clone size: few
J gene: TRBJ2-7
V gene: TRBV7-6
CDR3 DNA: TGTGCCAGCAGCCCAGTGACTAGCGGGAGAGGAGAGCAGTACTTC
CDR3 protein: CASSPVTSGRGEQYF

D gene: .
clone size: few
J gene: TRBJ2-5
V gene: TRBV29-1
CDR3 DNA: TGCAGCGTTGTACGAGCTAGCCAAGAGACCCAGTACTTC
CDR3 protein: CSVVRASQETQYF

D gene: TRBD1
clone size: .
J gene: TRBJ2-7
V gene: TRBV5-6
CDR3 DNA: TGTGCCAGCAAGAGATTGACAGGGGGCAGTAGCGAGGACTCCTACGAGCAGTACTTC
CDR3 protein: CASKRLTGGSSEDSYEQYF

D gene: .
clone size: .
J gene: TRBJ1-6
V gene: TRBV18
CDR3 DNA: TGTGCCAGCTCACCAGAGGCGCGATCACCCCTCCACTTT
CDR3 protein: CASSPEARSPLHF

D gene: .
clone size: few
J gene: TRBJ2-7
V gene: TRBV12-3/TRBV12-4
CDR3 DNA: TGTGCCAGCTCCCGGACAGTTCGTCCGGACGAGCAGTACTTC
CDR3 protein: CASSRTVRPDEQYF

D gene: .
clone size: .
J gene: TRBJ2-5
V gene: TRBV20-1
CDR3 DNA: TGCAGTGCTATGAAATACCAAGAGACCCAGTACTTC
CDR3 protein: CSAMKYQETQYF

D gene: TRBD2
clone size: .
J gene: TRBJ2-3
V gene: TRBV7-9
CDR3 DNA: TGTGCCAGCAGCCAATTAGCGGGAGTCACAGATACGCAGTATTTT
CDR3 protein: CASSQLAGVTDTQYF

D gene: .
clone size: .
J gene: TRBJ2-1
V gene: TRBV9
CDR3 DNA: TGTGCCAGCAGCGAAACTAGCTGGGACGATTACAATGAGCAGTTCTTC
CDR3 protein: CASSETSWDDYNEQFF

D gene: .
clone size: .
J gene: TRBJ1-2
V gene: TRBV7-9
CDR3 DNA: TGTGCCAGCAGCTTAGAAGTTTATGGCTACACCTTC
CDR3 protein: CASSLEVYGYTF

D gene: .
clone size: .
J gene: TRBJ2-1
V gene: TRBV3-1
CDR3 DNA: TGTGCCAGCAGCCCCAAGCCCCAAGGAGGATATGAGCAGTTCTTC
CDR3 protein: CASSPKPQGGYEQFF

D gene: .
clone size: .
J gene: TRBJ2-3
V gene: TRBV5-1
CDR3 DNA: TGCGCCAGCAGCTTGGAACTTACTAGATTAATGGGCACAGATACGCAGTATTTT
CDR3 protein: CASSLELTRLMGTDTQYF

D gene: .
clone size: .
J gene: TRBJ2-1
V gene: TRBV11-2
CDR3 DNA: TGTGCCAGCAGCGTAAAATACCGGGACCTCTACAATGAGCAGTTCTTC
CDR3 protein: CASSVKYRDLYNEQFF

D gene: .
clone size: few
J gene: TRBJ2-1
V gene: TRBV12-3/TRBV12-4
CDR3 DNA: TGTGCCAGCACTTACGCACGGGGCAATGAGCAGTTCTTC
CDR3 protein: CASTYARGNEQFF

D gene: .
clone size: few
J gene: TRBJ2-7
V gene: TRBV19
CDR3 DNA: TGTGCCAGTAGGGATCCTGGGGGAAACACCTACGAGCAGTACTTC
CDR3 protein: CASRDPGGNTYEQYF

D gene: .
clone size: .
J gene: TRBJ1-3
V gene: TRBV9
CDR3 DNA: TGTGCCAGCAGCGAGCGACTCGGAGGCGCCATATATTTT
CDR3 protein: CASSERLGGAIYF

D gene: .
clone size: many
J gene: TRBJ2-3
V gene: TRBV7-8
CDR3 DNA: TGTGCCAGCAGCTCCGATGCCGGCGCGAGCGATACGCAGTATTTT
CDR3 protein: CASSSDAGASDTQYF

D gene: TRBD1
clone size: .
J gene: TRBJ1-6
V gene: TRBV18
CDR3 DNA: TGTGCCAGCTCACCGATGACAGGGGGGAATAATTCACCCCTCCACTTT
CDR3 protein: CASSPMTGGNNSPLHF

D gene: TRBD2
clone size: .
J gene: TRBJ2-2
V gene: TRBV20-1
CDR3 DNA: TGCAGTGCTAGTAGCGGGAGTGGGATCGGGGAGCTGTTTTTT
CDR3 protein: CSASSGSGIGELFF

D gene: .
clone size: few
J gene: TRBJ2-7
V gene: TRBV6-2/TRBV6-3
CDR3 DNA: TGTGCCAGCAGTTACGAAGGACTTCTCCCCTACGAGCAGTACTTC
CDR3 protein: CASSYEGLLPYEQYF